These 17 T cell receptor beta chains were sequenced from one sample in a study of spatial heterogeneity in lung cancer. Findings of the study overall: Tumor mutation counts were tracked by expanded intratumoral alpha and beta TCR counts.

One entry per CDR3 protein results from TCRdb running MiXCR on the 5' RACE reads. The sample has approximately 6,800 distinct CDR3 sequences; about 11% are singletons. No antigens are known for them. Time point of the sample: sample taken at primary tumor resection. This sample comprised lung tumor tissue, obtained at surgery. Receptor source: a female donor with early-stage non-small cell lung cancer.

The sample holds a few counts of this clonotype. This sequence joins TRBV9 and TRBJ1-2; weak D call: TRBD1 (5 bases). CDR3 size: 13 residues. V was clipped by 5 bases and J by 7 bases, with 15 bases between them. Germline V lookup: CDR1 SGDLS, CDR2 YYNGEE. CDR3 protein: CASSFEGRTGYTF. The CDR3 DNA sequence: TGTGCCAGCAGTTTCGAGGGGCGAACTGGCTACACCTTC.

This clonotype was picked up one time. This chain uses TRBV2 with TRBJ2-2; weak D call: TRBD2 (6 bases). CDR1 and CDR2 from the germline V gene are SNHLY and FYNNEI. V was trimmed by 7 bases and J by 4 bases, leaving 16 bases between them. The CDR3 loop spans 15 amino acids. The CDR3 nucleotides read TGTGCCAGCACCCTCTTTGGGGGAGGCACCGGGGAGCTGTTTTTT. It encodes CASTLFGGGTGELFF.

This clonotype is medium-sized within its sample. The chain carries TRBV4-1 and TRBJ2-7; TRBD2 might be the D (5 bases). V lost 1 base, J lost 7 bases, and 14 bases lay in between. There are 14 residues in the CDR3. CDR1 and CDR2 from the germline V gene are MGHRA and YSYEKL. CDR3 sequence: CASSQGFEGWEQYF. CDR3 nucleotides: TGCGCCAGCAGCCAAGGTTTTGAGGGTTGGGAGCAGTACTTC.

CDR3 sequence reads: CASSPVGSGTYEQYF. CDR3 coding DNA: TGTGCCAGCAGCCCCGTAGGGTCAGGGACCTACGAGCAGTACTTC. V usage is TRBV6-2 or TRBV6-3 and J usage is TRBJ2-7; D perhaps matches TRBD1 (5 bases). This CDR3 has 15 residues. CDR1 and CDR2 from the germline V gene are MNHEY and SVGEGT. Trimming left V 6 bases short and J 2 bases short, with 17 bases between.

This clonotype was counted only a few times. The V and J genes are TRBV9 and TRBJ2-3, with D perhaps matching TRBD1 or TRBD2 (5 bases each). The V and J ends lost 0 bases and 3 bases respectively, with 11 bases between them. The germline V gene encodes CDR1 SGDLS and CDR2 YYNGEE. The CDR3 is 15 residues long. The DNA of the CDR3 is TGTGCCAGCAGCGTAGGAGGGGTGAGAACAGATACGCAGTATTTT. This translates into CASSVGGVRTDTQYF.

Points on this clonotype: A much larger clone is a single base away; this may be a read error. The J gene is TRBJ1-5, the V gene TRBV23-1, with TRBD1 as a possible D gene (5 bases). TRBV23-1 is an ORF for which the function is uncertain. The CDR3 totals 14 residues. Deletions cut 10 bases from V and 7 bases from J, with 20 bases between. The CDR3, as DNA: TGCGCCAACACCCCCAGGGCCGAGGCCCAGCCCCAGCATTTT. Translating gives CANTPRAEAQPQHF.

This clonotype is medium-sized by share. The J gene is TRBJ2-7, the V gene TRBV5-6; D tentatively fits TRBD1 or TRBD2 (5 bases each). Deletions cut 0 bases from V and 1 base from J, with 11 bases between. CDR1 is SGHDT, CDR2 YYEEEE, per germline. The CDR3 is made up of 15 amino acids. In DNA, the CDR3 is TGTGCCAGCAGCTTGGCGGGGCTTATTTCCTACGAGCAGTACTTC. It codes for CASSLAGLISYEQYF.

This clonotype has at least ten counts. The chain couples TRBV29-1 to TRBJ2-1; perhaps TRBD2 as D (5 bases). The ends were cut back, 4 bases at V and 4 bases at J, with 14 bases in the middle. Looked up from germline, CDR1 is SQVTM and CDR2 is ANQGSEA. The CDR3 consists of 14 residues. The CDR3 loop is CSVGRLAEYNEQFF. The CDR3 bases are TGCAGCGTTGGTCGCCTAGCCGAATACAATGAGCAGTTCTTC.

This clonotype is labeled as medium-sized. V gene TRBV5-6 combines with J gene TRBJ1-1; D unclear. Germline values: CDR1 SGHDT, CDR2 YYEEEE. Trimming took 0 bases from V and 11 from J, leaving 8 bases between them. This CDR3 has 11 residues. CDR3 bases: TGTGCCAGCAGCTTGGGCCTTCCGGCTTTCTTT. Protein product: CASSLGLPAFF.

This clonotype was picked up a small number of times. The V and J genes are TRBV7-2 and TRBJ2-5, with D unclear. Trimming pared 1 base from V and 6 bases from J, leaving 12 bases between. This CDR3 contains 14 residues. Per germline, CDR1 SGHTA and CDR2 FQGNSA. CDR3 amino acids: CASSLGWAAQTQYF. CDR3 DNA sequence: TGTGCCAGCAGCTTAGGATGGGCAGCCCAGACCCAGTACTTC.

The genes are TRBV7-2 and TRBJ1-6, with D unclear. The ends were cut back, 1 base at V and 5 bases at J, with 0 bases in the middle. Germline values: CDR1 SGHTA, CDR2 FQGNSA. The CDR3 extends over 12 amino acids. In DNA form, the CDR3 reads TGTGCCAGCAGCTTAGATAATTCACCCCTCCACTTT. Its protein product is CASSLDNSPLHF.

The chain combines TRBV5-1 with TRBJ1-6, with D perhaps TRBD1 (5 bases). Trimming cost V 0 bases and J 5 bases, with 9 bases left between them. CDR1 and CDR2 (germline): SGHRS, YFSETQ. This CDR3 has 15 residues. CDR3 loop: CASSLGGRHNSPLHF. CDR3 nucleotide sequence: TGCGCCAGCAGCTTGGGGGGGAGGCATAATTCACCCCTCCACTTT. The variable domain in full, completed from reference TRBV5-1 and TRBJ1-6, reads KAGVTQTPRYLIKTRGQQVTLSCSPISGHRSVSWYQQTPGQGLQFLFEYFSETQRNKGNFPGRFSGRQFSNSRSEMNVSTLELGDSALYLCASSLGGRHNSPLHFGNGTRLTVT.

This clonotype was detected many times. V and J are TRBV24-1 and TRBJ1-5, with a possible D match to TRBD1 (5 bases). Trimming removed 1 base from V and 4 bases from J, with 7 bases in between. Looked up from germline, CDR1 is KGHDR and CDR2 is SFDVKD. The CDR3 length is 14 residues. The CDR3 coding sequence is TGTGCCACCAGTGATTTAAACAGGAATCAGCCCCAGCATTTT. Translation gives CATSDLNRNQPQHF.

J is TRBJ2-7 and V is TRBV12-3 or TRBV12-4, with a possible D match to TRBD2 (5 bases). V was shortened by 2 bases and J by 7 bases, with 6 bases between the two germline ends. The CDR3 has 11 amino acids. The CDR3 is CASSLRGEQYF. The CDR3 DNA is TGTGCCAGCAGTTTAAGAGGGGAGCAGTACTTC.

The genes are TRBV5-5 and TRBJ1-6; D remains ambiguous. The CDR3 loop spans 14 amino acids. CDR1 is SGHKS, CDR2 YYEKEE, per germline (reference sequence). V lost 4 bases to trimming and J lost 8 bases, with 13 bases between them. CDR3: CASSAPLTYSPLHF. As DNA, the CDR3 is TGTGCCAGCAGCGCCCCCCTAACCTATTCACCCCTCCACTTT.

The chain employs TRBV27 and TRBJ2-7, with D perhaps matching TRBD1 (6 bases). Germline CDR1 reads MNHEY; CDR2 reads SMNVEV (reference sequence). Trimming removed 0 bases at V and 1 base at J, with 13 bases between. The CDR3 is 16 amino acids. This CDR3 reads CASSLSQTGSSYEQYF. The CDR3 DNA is TGTGCCAGCAGTTTATCTCAGACAGGATCGTCCTACGAGCAGTACTTC.

The V and J genes are TRBV20-1 and TRBJ1-1, with a possible D match to TRBD1 (5 bases). CDR1 is DFQATT, CDR2 SNEGSKA, per germline (reference sequence). The CDR3 spans 15 residues. V was shortened by 2 bases and J by 4 bases, with 17 bases between the two germline ends. This CDR3 is CSARSDSRTGTEAFF. Written as DNA, the CDR3 is TGCAGTGCTAGATCCGACAGTAGGACGGGCACTGAAGCTTTCTTT.